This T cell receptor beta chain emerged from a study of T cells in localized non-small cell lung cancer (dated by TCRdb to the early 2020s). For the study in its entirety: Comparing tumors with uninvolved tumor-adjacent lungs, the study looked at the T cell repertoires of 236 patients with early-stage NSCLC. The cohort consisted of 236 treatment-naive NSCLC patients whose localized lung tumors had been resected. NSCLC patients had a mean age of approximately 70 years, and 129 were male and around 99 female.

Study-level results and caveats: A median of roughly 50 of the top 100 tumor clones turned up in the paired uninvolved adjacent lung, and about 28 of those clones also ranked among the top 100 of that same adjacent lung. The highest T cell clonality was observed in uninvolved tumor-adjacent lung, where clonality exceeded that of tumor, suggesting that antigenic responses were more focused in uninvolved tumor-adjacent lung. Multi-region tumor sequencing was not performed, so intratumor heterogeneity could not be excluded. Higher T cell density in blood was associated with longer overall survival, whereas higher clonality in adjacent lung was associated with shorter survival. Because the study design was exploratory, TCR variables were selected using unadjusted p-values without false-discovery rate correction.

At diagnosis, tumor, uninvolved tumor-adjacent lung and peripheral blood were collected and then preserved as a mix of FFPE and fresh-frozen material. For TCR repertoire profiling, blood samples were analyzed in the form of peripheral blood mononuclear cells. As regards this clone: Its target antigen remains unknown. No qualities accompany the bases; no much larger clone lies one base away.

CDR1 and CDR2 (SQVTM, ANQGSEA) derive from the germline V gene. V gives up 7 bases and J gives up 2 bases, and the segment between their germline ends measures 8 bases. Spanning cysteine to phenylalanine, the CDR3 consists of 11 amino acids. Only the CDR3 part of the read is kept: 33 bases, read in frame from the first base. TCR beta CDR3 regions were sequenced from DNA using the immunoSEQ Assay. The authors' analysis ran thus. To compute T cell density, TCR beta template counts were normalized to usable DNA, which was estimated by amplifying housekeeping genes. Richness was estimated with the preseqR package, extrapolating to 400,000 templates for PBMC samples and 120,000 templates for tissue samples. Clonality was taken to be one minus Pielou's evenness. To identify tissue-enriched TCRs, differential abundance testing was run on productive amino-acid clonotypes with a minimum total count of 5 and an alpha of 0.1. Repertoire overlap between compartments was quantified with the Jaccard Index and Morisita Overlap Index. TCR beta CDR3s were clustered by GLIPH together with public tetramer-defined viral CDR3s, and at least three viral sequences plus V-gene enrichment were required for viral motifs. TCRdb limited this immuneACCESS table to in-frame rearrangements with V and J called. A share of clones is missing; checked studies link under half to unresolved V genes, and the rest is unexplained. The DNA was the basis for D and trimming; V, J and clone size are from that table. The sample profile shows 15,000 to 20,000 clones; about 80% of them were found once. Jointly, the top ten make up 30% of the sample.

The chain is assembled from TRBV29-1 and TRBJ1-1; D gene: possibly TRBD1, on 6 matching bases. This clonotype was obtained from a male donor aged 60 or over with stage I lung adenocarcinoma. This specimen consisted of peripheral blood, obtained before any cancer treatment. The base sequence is TGCAGCGGGACAGATAACACTGAAGCTTTCTTT. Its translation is CSGTDNTEAFF.